A selection of T cell receptor beta chains follows, all from one sample in a study of T cell responses to AZD1222 COVID-19 vaccine. Only in-frame clones appear in the TCRdb table, and some are missing; sequencing was by immunoSEQ multiplex PCR. The sample has roughly 130,000 clones, 80% to 90% seen once. This specimen consisted of peripheral blood, obtained on day 0 of AZD1222 vaccination. The receptors shown here come from an adult in good health. Each CDR3 is given with its conserved first and last residue. Each record gives: V gene, clone size, D gene, J gene, CDR3 protein, CDR3 DNA. A D gene is named only where the DNA matches it firmly. Size is stated for part of the rows, as once, few or many counts, or as a class when the clone is expanded.

v_gene: TRBV9
abundance: .
d_gene: .
j_gene: TRBJ1-2
CDR3aa: CASSVAPGDYGYTF
CDR3nt: TGTGCCAGCAGCGTAGCCCCCGGGGACTATGGCTACACCTTC

v_gene: TRBV4-3
abundance: .
d_gene: TRBD1
j_gene: TRBJ2-1
CDR3aa: CASSQDRVYEQFF
CDR3nt: TGCGCCAGCAGCCAGGACAGGGTATATGAGCAGTTCTTC

v_gene: TRBV2
abundance: .
d_gene: .
j_gene: TRBJ2-7
CDR3aa: CASSEAGDEQYF
CDR3nt: TGTGCCAGCAGTGAAGCTGGGGACGAGCAGTACTTC

v_gene: TRBV24-1
abundance: .
d_gene: .
j_gene: TRBJ1-6
CDR3aa: CATSDPKTYNSPLHF
CDR3nt: TGTGCCACCAGTGATCCTAAAACCTATAATTCACCCCTCCACTTT

v_gene: TRBV11-2
abundance: .
d_gene: TRBD2
j_gene: TRBJ2-5
CDR3aa: CASSLEFSGGKETQYF
CDR3nt: TGTGCCAGCAGCTTAGAGTTTAGCGGGGGAAAAGAGACCCAGTACTTC

v_gene: TRBV27
abundance: .
d_gene: TRBD1
j_gene: TRBJ1-6
CDR3aa: CASSTQGAPSPLHF
CDR3nt: TGTGCCAGCAGTACACAGGGGGCCCCTTCACCCCTCCACTTT

v_gene: TRBV11-3
abundance: .
d_gene: .
j_gene: TRBJ2-3
CDR3aa: CASSFAQGADTQYF
CDR3nt: TGTGCCAGCAGCTTCGCACAGGGAGCAGATACGCAGTATTTT

v_gene: TRBV4-2
abundance: few
d_gene: TRBD2
j_gene: TRBJ2-1
CDR3aa: CASSQVILGLGDNEQFF
CDR3nt: TGTGCCAGCAGCCAAGTTATCCTGGGACTAGGCGACAATGAGCAGTTCTTC

v_gene: TRBV5-1
abundance: .
d_gene: .
j_gene: TRBJ2-3
CDR3aa: CASSLASKTDTQYF
CDR3nt: TGCGCCAGCAGCTTGGCCAGTAAAACAGATACGCAGTATTTT

v_gene: TRBV19
abundance: .
d_gene: .
j_gene: TRBJ1-2
CDR3aa: CASSQLHNLYGYTF
CDR3nt: TGTGCCAGTAGTCAACTGCATAACCTTTATGGCTACACCTTC

v_gene: TRBV25-1
abundance: once
d_gene: .
j_gene: TRBJ2-7
CDR3aa: CASSLTGTVGAYEQYF
CDR3nt: TGTGCCAGCAGCCTGACAGGCACAGTAGGGGCCTACGAGCAGTACTTC

v_gene: TRBV11-2
abundance: .
d_gene: .
j_gene: TRBJ1-5
CDR3aa: CASSSSRGGQPQHF
CDR3nt: TGTGCCAGCAGCTCATCGAGGGGGGGGCAGCCCCAGCATTTT

v_gene: TRBV5-5
abundance: .
d_gene: .
j_gene: TRBJ2-7
CDR3aa: CASSYDLPGVYEQYF
CDR3nt: TGTGCCAGCAGCTATGATTTACCAGGGGTCTACGAGCAGTACTTC

v_gene: TRBV13
abundance: .
d_gene: .
j_gene: TRBJ2-3
CDR3aa: CASSLDGLGDTQYF
CDR3nt: TGTGCCAGCAGCTTAGACGGTTTGGGAGATACGCAGTATTTT

v_gene: TRBV4-2
abundance: .
d_gene: TRBD1
j_gene: TRBJ2-7
CDR3aa: CASSRDSYEQYF
CDR3nt: TGTGCCAGCAGCCGGGACAGCTACGAGCAGTACTTC